This entry lists 12 T cell receptor beta chains sequenced from one sample in a study of CD8 T cells in ankylosing spondylitis (dated 2017 in TCRdb). Here is what the overall study found, with its caveats: A TCR beta motif of fewer than 10 highly homologous amino acid variants appeared characteristic of blood from ankylosing spondylitis patients.

The antigens of these receptors remain unknown. Libraries were constructed by 5' RACE. Instrument used: Illumina HiSeq 2500. Using fastp trimming at Q25 and MiXCR clonotype assembly, TCRdb reanalyzed the public sequencing data and kept in-frame beta chains. One record per CDR3 amino acid sequence lists the most common genes and DNA. A total of about 220,000 distinct CDR3 sequences appear in this sample, around 7.9% of them only once. The ten largest clones take up more than 13% of the sample. Specimen: blood, either unsorted or a sorted T cell fraction (not recorded which). The receptors derive from a male donor with ankylosing spondylitis.

This clonotype was seen at least ten times. The chain is built from TRBV6-2 or TRBV6-3 and TRBJ2-7, with TRBD2 matching 11 bases. CDR3 length equals 14 residues. V was clipped by 7 bases and J by 1 base; unmatched bases: 3. Germline assignment: CDR1 MNHEY and CDR2 SVGEGT. CDR3 nucleotide sequence: TGTGCCAGCACCGGGACTAGCGGATCCTACGAGCAGTACTTC. It yields the protein CASTGTSGSYEQYF.

Many counts were recorded for this clonotype. The rearrangement joins TRBV9 to TRBJ2-7; D is possibly TRBD1 (5 bases). CDR3 length equals 14 residues. CDR1 and CDR2 (germline): SGDLS, YYNGEE. V lost 0 bases, J lost 4 bases, and 11 bases lay in between. The CDR3 DNA follows: TGTGCCAGCAGCGTAGCTCAGGGTTCGTACGAGCAGTACTTC. As protein: CASSVAQGSYEQYF.

This clonotype showed up many times. J is TRBJ2-1 and V is TRBV24-1, with 9 bases fitting TRBD1. With 1 base clipped from V and 6 bases from J, the junction kept 9 bases outside the gene matches. This CDR3 spans 17 amino acids. Germline V gene data show CDR1 as KGHDR and CDR2 as SFDVKD. CDR3 bases: TGTGCCACCAGTGATTTACCCCGGACAGGGGACCGCAATGAGCAGTTCTTC. It yields the protein CATSDLPRTGDRNEQFF.

The rearrangement joins TRBV20-1 to TRBJ2-1; D is unresolved. Germline CDR1 and CDR2: DFQATT and SNEGSKA (reference sequence). This CDR3 contains 9 residues. V shed 2 bases and J shed 8 bases, with 1 base lying between them. CDR3 sequence reads: CSARHEQFF. CDR3 DNA sequence: TGCAGTGCTAGACATGAGCAGTTCTTC.

Concerning this clonotype: A read error may explain this, as a much larger clone is one base away. The gene calls are TRBV15 and TRBJ2-7; D possibly matches TRBD1 or TRBD2 (6 bases each). The germline gives CDR1 LNHNV, CDR2 YYDKDF (reference sequence). V was trimmed by 0 bases and J by 6 bases, leaving 12 bases between them. The CDR3 consists of 14 residues. CDR3 nucleotides: TGTGCCACCAGCAGAGAAGGAGGGGGAAGCGAGCAGTACTTC. Translating gives CATSREGGGSEQYF. The full variable domain, in which reference TRBV15 and TRBJ2-7 provide the parts outside the CDR3, is DAMVIQNPRYQVTQFGKPVTLSCSQTLNHNVMYWYQQKSSQAPKLLFHYYDKDFNNEADTPDNFQSRRPNTSFCFLDIRSPGLGDTAMYLCATSREGGGSEQYFGPGTRLTVT.

The sample holds many counts of this clonotype. The genes are TRBV5-1 and TRBJ1-1; 8 bases fit TRBD1. Germline V gene sequence: CDR1 SGHRS, CDR2 YFSETQ. The CDR3 totals 14 residues. Germline trimming cut 3 bases from V and 5 bases from J; bases unmatched to any gene: 6. The DNA for the CDR3 is TGCGCCAGCAGCTGGTCAGGGGGCGATACTGAAGCTTTCTTT. Translation: CASSWSGGDTEAFF.

This clonotype turned up a few times. V is TRBV10-3 and J is TRBJ2-5, with TRBD1 matching 7 bases. The CDR3 loop spans 13 amino acids. The trim removed 6 bases at V and 3 bases at J, leaving 4 bases unmatched. Germline V gene sequence: CDR1 ENHRY, CDR2 SYGVKD. CDR3 sequence: CAISGDREETQYF. As DNA, the CDR3 is TGTGCCATCAGCGGCGACAGGGAAGAGACCCAGTACTTC.

At least ten counts were recorded for this clonotype. This sequence joins TRBV25-1 and TRBJ2-7; no clear D. Trimming cost V 4 bases and J 6 bases, with 7 bases left between them. Germline V gives CDR1 MGHDK, CDR2 SYGVNS. The CDR3 extends over 11 amino acids. Written as DNA, the CDR3 is TGTGCCAGCAGTGCCCCCACCGAGCAGTACTTC. Its protein is CASSAPTEQYF.

Regarding this clonotype: Sequence at one end of the junction differs from germline and may be a read error. The chain recombines TRBV7-2 with TRBJ1-4, with D uncertain. The CDR3 has 14 amino acids. Germline V gene data show CDR1 as SGHTA and CDR2 as FQGNSA. In DNA form, the CDR3 reads TGTGTCAGCAGCTTAGTTGCCGGATCTGAAAAACTGTTTTTT. It translates to CVSSLVAGSEKLFF.

This rearrangement joins TRBV4-3 to TRBJ1-2; no reliable D call. CDR1 is LGHNA and CDR2 is YSLEER in the germline V gene. CDR3 length: 16 residues. V was pared by 1 base and J by 7 bases, with 19 bases between. The CDR3 is CASSQVSFSRAGGYTF. The DNA for the CDR3 is TGCGCCAGCAGCCAAGTTAGTTTCTCTAGGGCGGGTGGCTACACCTTC.

At least ten counts were recorded for this clonotype. This chain connects TRBV27 to TRBJ1-1; a possible D gene is TRBD1 (5 bases). Germline assignment: CDR1 MNHEY and CDR2 SMNVEV (reference sequence). This CDR3 is built from 14 residues. V lost 4 bases, J lost 6 bases, and 15 bases lay in between. Here the CDR3 DNA reads TGTGCCAGCAGTTCCAGGCAGGGTCGGGCTGAAGCTTTCTTT. This encodes CASSSRQGRAEAFF.

This clonotype was counted at least ten times. This sequence joins TRBV6-2 or TRBV6-3 and TRBJ2-7; D gene unclear. The CDR3 consists of 12 residues. CDR1 and CDR2 (germline): MNHEY, SVGEGT. Between the trimmed V and J ends, which lost 7 bases and 3 bases, there was a span of 10 bases. The CDR3: CASTQSFYEQYF. CDR3 coding DNA: TGTGCCAGCACCCAGTCCTTCTACGAGCAGTACTTC.